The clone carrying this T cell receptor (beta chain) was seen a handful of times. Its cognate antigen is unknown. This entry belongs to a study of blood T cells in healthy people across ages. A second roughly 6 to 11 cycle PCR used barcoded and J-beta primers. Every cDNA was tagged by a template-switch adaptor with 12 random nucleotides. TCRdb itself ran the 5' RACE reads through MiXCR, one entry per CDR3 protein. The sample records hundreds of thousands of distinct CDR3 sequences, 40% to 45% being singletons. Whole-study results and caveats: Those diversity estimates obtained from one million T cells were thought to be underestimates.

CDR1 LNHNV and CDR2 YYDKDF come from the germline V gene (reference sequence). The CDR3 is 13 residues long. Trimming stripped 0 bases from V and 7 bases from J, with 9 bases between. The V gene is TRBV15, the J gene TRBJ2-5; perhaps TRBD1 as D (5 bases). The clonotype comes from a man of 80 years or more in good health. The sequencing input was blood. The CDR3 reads CATSRDRAWTQYF. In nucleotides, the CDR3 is TGTGCCACCAGCAGAGACAGGGCATGGACCCAGTACTTC.